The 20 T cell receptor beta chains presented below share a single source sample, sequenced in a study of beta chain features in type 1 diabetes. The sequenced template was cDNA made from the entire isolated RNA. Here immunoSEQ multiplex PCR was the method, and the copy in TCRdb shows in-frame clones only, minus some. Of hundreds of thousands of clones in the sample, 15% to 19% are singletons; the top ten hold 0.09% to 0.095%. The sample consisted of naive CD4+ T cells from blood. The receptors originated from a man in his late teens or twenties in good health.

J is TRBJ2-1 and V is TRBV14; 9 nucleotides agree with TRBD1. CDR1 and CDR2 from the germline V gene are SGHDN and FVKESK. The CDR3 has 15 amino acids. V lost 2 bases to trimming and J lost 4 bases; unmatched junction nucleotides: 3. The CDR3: CASSQWTGVYNEQFF. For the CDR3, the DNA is TGTGCCAGCAGCCAATGGACAGGGGTTTACAATGAGCAGTTCTTC.

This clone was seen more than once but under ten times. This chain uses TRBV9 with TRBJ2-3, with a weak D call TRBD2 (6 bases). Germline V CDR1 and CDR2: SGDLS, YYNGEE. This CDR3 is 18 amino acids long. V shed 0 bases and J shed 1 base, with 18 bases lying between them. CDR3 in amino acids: CASSVAPSAGIGTDTQYF. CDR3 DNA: TGTGCCAGCAGCGTAGCGCCCAGCGCGGGGATTGGCACAGATACGCAGTATTTT.

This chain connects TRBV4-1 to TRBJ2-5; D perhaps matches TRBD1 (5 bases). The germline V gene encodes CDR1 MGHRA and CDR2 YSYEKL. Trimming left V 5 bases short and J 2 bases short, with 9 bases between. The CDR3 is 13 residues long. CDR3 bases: TGCGCCAGCAGCTTACAGGTTCAAGAGACCCAGTACTTC. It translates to CASSLQVQETQYF.

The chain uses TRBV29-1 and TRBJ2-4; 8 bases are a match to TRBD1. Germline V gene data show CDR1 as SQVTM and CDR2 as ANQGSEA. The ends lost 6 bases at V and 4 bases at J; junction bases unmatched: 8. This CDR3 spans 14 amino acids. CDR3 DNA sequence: TGCAGCGTCGACGGACAGGGACTGAAAAACATTCAGTACTTC. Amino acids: CSVDGQGLKNIQYF.

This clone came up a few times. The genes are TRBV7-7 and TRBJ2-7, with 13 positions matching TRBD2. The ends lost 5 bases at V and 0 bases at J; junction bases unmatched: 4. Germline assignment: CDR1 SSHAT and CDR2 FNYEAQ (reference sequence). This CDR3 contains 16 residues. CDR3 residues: CASSPGLAGASYEQYF. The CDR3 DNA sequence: TGTGCCAGCAGCCCCGGACTAGCGGGGGCCTCCTACGAGCAGTACTTC. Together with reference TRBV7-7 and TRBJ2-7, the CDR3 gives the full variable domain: GAGVSQSPRYKVTKRGQDVTLRCDPISSHATLYWYQQALGQGPEFLTYFNYEAQPDKSGLPSDRFSAERPEGSISTLTIQRTEQRDSAMYRCASSPGLAGASYEQYFGPGTRLTVT.

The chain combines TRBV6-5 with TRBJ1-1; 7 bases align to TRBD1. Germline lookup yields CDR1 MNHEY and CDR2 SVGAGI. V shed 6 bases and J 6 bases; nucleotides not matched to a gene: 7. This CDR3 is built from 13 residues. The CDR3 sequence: CASRNQGVAEAFF. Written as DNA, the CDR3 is TGTGCCAGCAGAAACCAGGGGGTCGCTGAAGCTTTCTTT.

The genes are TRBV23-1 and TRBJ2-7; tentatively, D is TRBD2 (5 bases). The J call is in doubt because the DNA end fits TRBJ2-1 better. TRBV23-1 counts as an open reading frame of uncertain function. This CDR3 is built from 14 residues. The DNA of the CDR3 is TGCGCCAGAACGACGGAGGAGAAGTACAATGAGCAGTTCTTC. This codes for CARTTEEKYNEQFF.

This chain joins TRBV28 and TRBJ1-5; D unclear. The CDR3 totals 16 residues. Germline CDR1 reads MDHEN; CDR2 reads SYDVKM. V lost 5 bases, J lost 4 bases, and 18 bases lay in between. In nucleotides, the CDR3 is TGTGCCAGCAGTCCCCCGGGCCGATTGGGAAATCAGCCCCAGCATTTT. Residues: CASSPPGRLGNQPQHF.

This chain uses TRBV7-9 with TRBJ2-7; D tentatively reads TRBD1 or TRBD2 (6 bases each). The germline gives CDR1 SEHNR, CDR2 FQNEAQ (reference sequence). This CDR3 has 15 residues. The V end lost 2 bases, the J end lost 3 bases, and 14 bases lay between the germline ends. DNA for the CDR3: TGTGCCAGCAGCTTATATGGGCGGGGACACTACGAGCAGTACTTC. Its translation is CASSLYGRGHYEQYF.

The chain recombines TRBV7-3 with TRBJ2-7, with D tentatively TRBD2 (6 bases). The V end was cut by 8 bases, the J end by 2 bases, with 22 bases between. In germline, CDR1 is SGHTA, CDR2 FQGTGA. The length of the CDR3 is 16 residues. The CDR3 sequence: CASHSGLPSSTYEQYF. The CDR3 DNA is TGTGCCAGCCACTCGGGACTTCCTTCAAGCACCTACGAGCAGTACTTC.

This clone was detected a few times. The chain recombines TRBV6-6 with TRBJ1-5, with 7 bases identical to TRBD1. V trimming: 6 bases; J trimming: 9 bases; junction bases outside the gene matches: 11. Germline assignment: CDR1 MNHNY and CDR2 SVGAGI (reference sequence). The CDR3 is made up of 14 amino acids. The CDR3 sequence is CASSTGQVQGPQHF. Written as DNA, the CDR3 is TGTGCCAGCAGCACCGGACAGGTCCAAGGGCCCCAGCATTTT.

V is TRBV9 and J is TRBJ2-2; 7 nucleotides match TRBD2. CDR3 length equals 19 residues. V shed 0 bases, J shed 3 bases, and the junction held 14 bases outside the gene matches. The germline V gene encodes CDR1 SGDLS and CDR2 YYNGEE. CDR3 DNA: TGTGCCAGCAGCGTAGATCCTGCCCGGGCTAGCGGAGACACCGGGGAGCTGTTTTTT. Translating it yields CASSVDPARASGDTGELFF.

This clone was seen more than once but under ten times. CDR3 nucleotides: TGTGCCAGCGCCTTTATTAGCCCGGGCAGGGTGGAGTACAATGAGCAGTTCTTC. As protein: CASAFISPGRVEYNEQFF. The rearrangement joins TRBV7-9 to TRBJ2-1, with D tentatively TRBD1 (5 bases). The CDR3 extends over 18 amino acids. Germline lookup yields CDR1 SEHNR and CDR2 FQNEAQ (reference sequence). V was clipped by 8 bases and J by 4 bases, with 27 bases between them.

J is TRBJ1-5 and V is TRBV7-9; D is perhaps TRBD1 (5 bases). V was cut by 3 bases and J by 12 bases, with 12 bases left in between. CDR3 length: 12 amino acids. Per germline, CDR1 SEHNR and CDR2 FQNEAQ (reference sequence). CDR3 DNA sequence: TGTGCCAGCAGCTTTAACCAGGGTGGCCAGCATTTT. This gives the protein CASSFNQGGQHF.

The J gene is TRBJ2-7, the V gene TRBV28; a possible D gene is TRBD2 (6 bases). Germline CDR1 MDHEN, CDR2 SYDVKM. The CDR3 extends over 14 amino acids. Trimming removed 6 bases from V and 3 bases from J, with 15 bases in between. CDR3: CASRTGSSLYEQYF. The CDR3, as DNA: TGTGCCAGCAGAACCGGGAGTTCCCTCTACGAGCAGTACTTC. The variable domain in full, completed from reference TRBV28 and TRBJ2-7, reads DVKVTQSSRYLVKRTGEKVFLECVQDMDHENMFWYRQDPGLGLRLIYFSYDVKMKEKGDIPEGYSVSREKKERFSLILESASTNQTSMYLCASRTGSSLYEQYFGPGTRLTVT.

This CDR3 is CASSLESEAFF. The CDR3 DNA follows: TGTGCCAGCAGCTTAGAGTCTGAAGCTTTCTTT. The rearrangement joins TRBV11-1 to TRBJ1-1; D uncertain. V shed 1 base and J shed 6 bases, with 3 bases lying between them. The CDR3 runs to 11 residues. Germline V CDR1 and CDR2: SGHAT, FQDESV (reference sequence).

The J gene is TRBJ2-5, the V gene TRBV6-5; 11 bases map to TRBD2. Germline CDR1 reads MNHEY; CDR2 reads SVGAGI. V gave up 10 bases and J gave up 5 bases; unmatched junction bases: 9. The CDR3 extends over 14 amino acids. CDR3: CATMVIAGGETQYF. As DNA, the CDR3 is TGTGCCACCATGGTAATAGCGGGAGGGGAGACCCAGTACTTC.

CDR3 sequence reads: CASSLRGTSGIDEQFF. In nucleotides, the CDR3 is TGTGCCAGCAGCTTACGAGGTACTAGCGGGATAGATGAGCAGTTCTTC. V usage is TRBV11-3 and J usage is TRBJ2-1; 10 positions agree with TRBD2. V dropped 2 bases and J dropped 8; count of bases not matched to a gene: 9. Germline CDR1 is SGHNT and CDR2 is YENEEA. There are 16 residues in the CDR3.

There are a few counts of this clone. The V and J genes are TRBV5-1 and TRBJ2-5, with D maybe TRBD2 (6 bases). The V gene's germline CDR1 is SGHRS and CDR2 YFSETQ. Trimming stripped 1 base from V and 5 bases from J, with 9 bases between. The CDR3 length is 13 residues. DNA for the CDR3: TGCGCCAGCAGCTTGCGACTAGGGGAGACCCAGTACTTC. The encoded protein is CASSLRLGETQYF.

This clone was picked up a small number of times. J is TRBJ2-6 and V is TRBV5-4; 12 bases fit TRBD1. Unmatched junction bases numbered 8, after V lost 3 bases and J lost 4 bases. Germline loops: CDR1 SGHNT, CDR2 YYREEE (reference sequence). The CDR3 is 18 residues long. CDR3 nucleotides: TGTGCCAGCAGCTCTACGGGACAGGGGGCGAGAGGGGCCAACGTCCTGACTTTC. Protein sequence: CASSSTGQGARGANVLTF.